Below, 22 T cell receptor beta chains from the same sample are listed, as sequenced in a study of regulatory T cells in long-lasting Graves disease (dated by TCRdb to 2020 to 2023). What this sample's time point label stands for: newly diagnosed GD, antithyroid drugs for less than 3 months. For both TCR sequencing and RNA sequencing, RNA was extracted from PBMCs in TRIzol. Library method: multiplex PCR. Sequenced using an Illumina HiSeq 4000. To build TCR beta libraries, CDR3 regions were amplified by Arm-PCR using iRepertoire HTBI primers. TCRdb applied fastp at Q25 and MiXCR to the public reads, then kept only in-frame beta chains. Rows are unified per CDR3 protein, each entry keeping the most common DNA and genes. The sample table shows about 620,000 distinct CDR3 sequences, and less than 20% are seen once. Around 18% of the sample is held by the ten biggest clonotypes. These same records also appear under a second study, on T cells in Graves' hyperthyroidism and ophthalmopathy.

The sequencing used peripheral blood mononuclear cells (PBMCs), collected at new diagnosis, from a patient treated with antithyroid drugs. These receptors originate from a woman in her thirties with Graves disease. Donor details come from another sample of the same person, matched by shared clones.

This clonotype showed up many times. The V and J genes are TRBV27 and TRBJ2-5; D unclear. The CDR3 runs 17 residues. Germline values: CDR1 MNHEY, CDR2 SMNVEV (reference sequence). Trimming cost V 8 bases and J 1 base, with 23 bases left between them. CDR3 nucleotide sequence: TGTGCCAGCCGCCCCGCCCGGGCGAAGGTTCTCCAAGAGACCCAGTACTTC. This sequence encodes CASRPARAKVLQETQYF.

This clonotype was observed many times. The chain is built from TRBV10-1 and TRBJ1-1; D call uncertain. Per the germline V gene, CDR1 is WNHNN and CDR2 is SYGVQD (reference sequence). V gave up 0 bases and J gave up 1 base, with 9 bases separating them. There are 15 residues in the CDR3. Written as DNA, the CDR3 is TGCGCCAGCAGTGAGTCGGTGGGAACGAACACTGAAGCTTTCTTT. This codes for CASSESVGTNTEAFF.

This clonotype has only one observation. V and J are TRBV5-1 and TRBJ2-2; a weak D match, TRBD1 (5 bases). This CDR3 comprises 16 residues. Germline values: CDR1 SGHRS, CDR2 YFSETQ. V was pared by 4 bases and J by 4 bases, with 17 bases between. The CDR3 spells CASSPPGKVATGELFF. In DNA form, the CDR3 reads TGCGCCAGCAGCCCCCCAGGGAAGGTTGCCACCGGGGAGCTGTTTTTT.

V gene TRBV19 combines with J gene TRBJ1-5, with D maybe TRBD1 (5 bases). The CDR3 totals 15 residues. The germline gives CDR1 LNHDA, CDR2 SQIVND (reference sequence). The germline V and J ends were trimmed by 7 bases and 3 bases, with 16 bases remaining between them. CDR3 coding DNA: TGTGCCAGTAAGTATCAGGCAGGGATCAATCAGCCCCAGCATTTT. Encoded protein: CASKYQAGINQPQHF.

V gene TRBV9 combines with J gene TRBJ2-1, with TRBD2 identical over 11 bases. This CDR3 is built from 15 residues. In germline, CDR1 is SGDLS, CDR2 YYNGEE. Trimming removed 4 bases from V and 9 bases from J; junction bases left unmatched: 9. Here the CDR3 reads CASSPRVAGGPEQFF. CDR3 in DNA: TGTGCCAGCAGCCCCCGGGTAGCGGGAGGGCCTGAGCAGTTCTTC.

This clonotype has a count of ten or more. CDR3 nucleotide sequence: TGTGCCAGCAGCTCGGACATACCCCTTTACAATGAGCAGTTCTTC. Residues: CASSSDIPLYNEQFF. The rearrangement links TRBV7-8 to TRBJ2-1; possible D gene TRBD1, 5 bases. CDR1 is SGHVS and CDR2 is FQNEAQ in the germline V gene. The CDR3 has 15 amino acids. The V end was cut by 4 bases, the J end by 4 bases, with 14 bases between.

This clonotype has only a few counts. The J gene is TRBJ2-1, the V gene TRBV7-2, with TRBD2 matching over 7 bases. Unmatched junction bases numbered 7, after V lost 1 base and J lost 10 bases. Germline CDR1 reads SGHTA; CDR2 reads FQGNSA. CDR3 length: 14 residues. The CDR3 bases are TGTGCCAGCAGCTTAGTGGGGGGAGGGGACGAGCAGTTCTTC. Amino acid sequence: CASSLVGGGDEQFF. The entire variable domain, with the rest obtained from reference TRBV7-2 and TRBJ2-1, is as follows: GAGVSQSPSNKVTEKGKDVELRCDPISGHTALYWYRQSLGQGLEFLIYFQGNSAPDKSGLPSDRFSAERTGGSVSTLTIQRTQQEDSAVYLCASSLVGGGDEQFFGPGTRLTVL.

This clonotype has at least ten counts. CDR3 in amino acids: CASSFGKNYGYTF. CDR3 nucleotide sequence: TGTGCCAGCAGTTTCGGGAAAAACTATGGCTACACCTTC. This sequence joins TRBV27 and TRBJ1-2; no definite D call. Germline CDR1 MNHEY, CDR2 SMNVEV (reference sequence). The V end lost 3 bases, the J end lost 2 bases, and 7 bases lay between the germline ends. The CDR3 spans 13 residues.

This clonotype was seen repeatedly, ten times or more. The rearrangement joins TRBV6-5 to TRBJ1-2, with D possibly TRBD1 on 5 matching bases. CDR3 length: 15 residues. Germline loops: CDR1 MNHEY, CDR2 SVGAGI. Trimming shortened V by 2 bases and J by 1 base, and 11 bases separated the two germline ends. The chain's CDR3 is CASSYPQEDNYGYTF. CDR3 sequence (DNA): TGTGCCAGCAGTTACCCACAGGAGGATAACTATGGCTACACCTTC.

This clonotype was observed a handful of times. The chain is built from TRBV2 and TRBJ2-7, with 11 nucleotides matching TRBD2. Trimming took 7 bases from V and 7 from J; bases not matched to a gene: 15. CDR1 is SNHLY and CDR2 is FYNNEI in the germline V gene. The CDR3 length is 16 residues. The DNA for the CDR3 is TGTGCCAGCACCGAACAGGGACTAGCGGTAGCTTCGGAGCAGTACTTC. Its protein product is CASTEQGLAVASEQYF.

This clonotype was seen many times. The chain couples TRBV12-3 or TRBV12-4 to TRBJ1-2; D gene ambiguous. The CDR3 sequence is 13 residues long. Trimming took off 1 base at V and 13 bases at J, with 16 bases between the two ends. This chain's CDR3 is CASSLGSTYQVTF. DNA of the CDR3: TGTGCCAGCAGTTTAGGCTCCACATACCAGGTCACCTTC.

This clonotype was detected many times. The DNA of the CDR3 is TGTGCCAGCAGCCCACCGGGTTCGGGAAACACCATATATTTT. This sequence encodes CASSPPGSGNTIYF. This rearrangement joins TRBV28 to TRBJ1-3, with D hard to call. V dropped 6 bases and J dropped 4 bases, with 13 bases sitting between them. CDR3 size: 14 residues. CDR1 and CDR2 from the germline V gene are MDHEN and SYDVKM.

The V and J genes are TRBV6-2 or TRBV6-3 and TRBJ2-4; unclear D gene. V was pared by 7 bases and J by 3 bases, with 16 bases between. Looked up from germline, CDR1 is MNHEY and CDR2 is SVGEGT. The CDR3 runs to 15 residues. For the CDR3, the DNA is TGTGCCAGCAAGGACGAGATGACGAGCAAAAACATTCAGTACTTC. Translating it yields CASKDEMTSKNIQYF.

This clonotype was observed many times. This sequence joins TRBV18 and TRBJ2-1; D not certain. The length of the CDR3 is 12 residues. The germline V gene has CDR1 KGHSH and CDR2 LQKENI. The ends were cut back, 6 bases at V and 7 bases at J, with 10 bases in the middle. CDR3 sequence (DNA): TGTGCCAGCTCCCCCCTGAAGAATGAGCAGTTCTTC. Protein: CASSPLKNEQFF. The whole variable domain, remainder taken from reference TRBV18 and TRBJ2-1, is NAGVMQNPRHLVRRRGQEARLRCSPMKGHSHVYWYRQLPEEGLKFMVYLQKENIIDESGMPKERFSAEFPKEGPSILRIQQVVRGDSAAYFCASSPLKNEQFFGPGTRLTVL.

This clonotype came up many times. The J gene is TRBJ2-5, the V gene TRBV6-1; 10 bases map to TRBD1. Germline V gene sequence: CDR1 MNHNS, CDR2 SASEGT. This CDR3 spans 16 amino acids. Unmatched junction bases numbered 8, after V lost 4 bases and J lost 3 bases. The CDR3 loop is CASSAGFGTGEETQYF. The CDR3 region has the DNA TGTGCCAGCAGTGCCGGCTTCGGGACAGGGGAAGAGACCCAGTACTTC.

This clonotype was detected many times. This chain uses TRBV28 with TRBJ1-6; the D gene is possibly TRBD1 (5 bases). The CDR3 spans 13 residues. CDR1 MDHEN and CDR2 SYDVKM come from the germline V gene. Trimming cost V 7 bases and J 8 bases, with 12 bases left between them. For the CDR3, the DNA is TGTGCCAGCACCCCCTCAGGGTATTCACCCCTCCACTTT. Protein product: CASTPSGYSPLHF.

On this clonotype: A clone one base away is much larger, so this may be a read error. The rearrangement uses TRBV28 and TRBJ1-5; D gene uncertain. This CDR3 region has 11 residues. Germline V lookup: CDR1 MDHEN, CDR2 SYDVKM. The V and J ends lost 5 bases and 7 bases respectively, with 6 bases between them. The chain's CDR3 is CASSPGQPQHF. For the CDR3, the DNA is TGTGCCAGCAGTCCCGGCCAGCCCCAGCATTTT.

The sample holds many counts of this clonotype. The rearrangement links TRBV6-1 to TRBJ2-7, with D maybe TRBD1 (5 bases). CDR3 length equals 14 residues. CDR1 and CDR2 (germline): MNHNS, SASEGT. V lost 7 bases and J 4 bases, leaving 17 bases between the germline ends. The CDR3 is CASKFRQGAYEQYF. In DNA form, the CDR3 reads TGTGCCAGCAAGTTCCGGCAGGGTGCGTACGAGCAGTACTTC.

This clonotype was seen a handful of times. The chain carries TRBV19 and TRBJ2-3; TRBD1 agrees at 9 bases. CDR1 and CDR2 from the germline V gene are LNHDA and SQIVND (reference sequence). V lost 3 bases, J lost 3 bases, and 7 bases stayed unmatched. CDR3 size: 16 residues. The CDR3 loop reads CASSIPGTGTTDTQYF. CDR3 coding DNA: TGTGCCAGTAGTATCCCAGGGACAGGGACTACAGATACGCAGTATTTT.

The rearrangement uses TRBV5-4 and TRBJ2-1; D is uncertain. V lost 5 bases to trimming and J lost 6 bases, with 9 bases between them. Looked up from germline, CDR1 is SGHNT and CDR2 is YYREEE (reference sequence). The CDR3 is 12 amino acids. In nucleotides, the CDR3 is TGTGCCAGCAGGTCGGCGACCAATGAGCAGTTCTTC. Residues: CASRSATNEQFF.

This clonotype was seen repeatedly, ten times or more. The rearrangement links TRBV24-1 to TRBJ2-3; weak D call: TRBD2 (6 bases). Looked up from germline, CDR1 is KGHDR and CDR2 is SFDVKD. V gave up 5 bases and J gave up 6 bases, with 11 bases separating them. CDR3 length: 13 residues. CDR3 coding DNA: TGTGCCACCAGTGCGACTAGAACGGATACGCAGTATTTT. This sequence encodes CATSATRTDTQYF.

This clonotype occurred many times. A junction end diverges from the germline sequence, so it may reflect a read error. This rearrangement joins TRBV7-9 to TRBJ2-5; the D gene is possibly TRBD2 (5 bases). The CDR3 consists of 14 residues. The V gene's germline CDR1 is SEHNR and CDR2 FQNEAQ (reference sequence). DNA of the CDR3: TGTGCCAGCAGCCTAGCTGGGGTTCGAGAGACCCAGTACTTC. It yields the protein CASSLAGVRETQYF.